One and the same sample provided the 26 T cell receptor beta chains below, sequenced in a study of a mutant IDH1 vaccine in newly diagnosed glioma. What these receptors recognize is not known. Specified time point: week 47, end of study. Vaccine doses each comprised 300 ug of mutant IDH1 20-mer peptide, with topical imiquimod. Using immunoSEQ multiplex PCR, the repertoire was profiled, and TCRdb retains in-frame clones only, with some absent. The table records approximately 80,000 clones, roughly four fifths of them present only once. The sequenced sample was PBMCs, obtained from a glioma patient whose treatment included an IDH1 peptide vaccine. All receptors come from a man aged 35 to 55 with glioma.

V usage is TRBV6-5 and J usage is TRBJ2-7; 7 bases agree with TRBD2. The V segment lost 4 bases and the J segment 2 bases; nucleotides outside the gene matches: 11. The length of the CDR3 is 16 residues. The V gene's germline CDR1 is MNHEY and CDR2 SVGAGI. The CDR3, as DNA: TGTGCCAGCAGTTTCAACCGGGACTACTTAACCTACGAGCAGTACTTC. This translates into CASSFNRDYLTYEQYF.

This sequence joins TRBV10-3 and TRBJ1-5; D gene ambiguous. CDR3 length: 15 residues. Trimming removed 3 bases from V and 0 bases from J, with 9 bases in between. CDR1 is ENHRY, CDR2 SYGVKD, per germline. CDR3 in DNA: TGTGCCATCAGTGACGGACGGATTAGCAATCAGCCCCAGCATTTT. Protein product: CAISDGRISNQPQHF.

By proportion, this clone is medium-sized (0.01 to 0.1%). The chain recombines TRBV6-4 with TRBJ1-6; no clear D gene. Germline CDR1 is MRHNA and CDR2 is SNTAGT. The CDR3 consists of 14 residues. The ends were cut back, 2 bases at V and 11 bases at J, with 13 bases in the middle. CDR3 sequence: CASSDLPLRTPLHF. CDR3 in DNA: TGTGCCAGCAGTGACCTACCCCTGAGGACACCCCTCCACTTT.

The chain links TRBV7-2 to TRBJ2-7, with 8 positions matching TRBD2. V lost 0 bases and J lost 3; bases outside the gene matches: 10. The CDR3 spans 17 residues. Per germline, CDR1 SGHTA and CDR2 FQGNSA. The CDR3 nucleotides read TGTGCCAGCAGCTTAGCGAGAGCGGGAGTTGGGATCTACGAGCAGTACTTC. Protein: CASSLARAGVGIYEQYF.

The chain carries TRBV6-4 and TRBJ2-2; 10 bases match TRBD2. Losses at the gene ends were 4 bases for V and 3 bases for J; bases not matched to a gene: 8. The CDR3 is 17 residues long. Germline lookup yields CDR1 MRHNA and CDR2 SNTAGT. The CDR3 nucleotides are TGTGCCAGCAGTGGCTCAGCGGGGGGGCCCGACACCGGGGAGCTGTTTTTT. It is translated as CASSGSAGGPDTGELFF.

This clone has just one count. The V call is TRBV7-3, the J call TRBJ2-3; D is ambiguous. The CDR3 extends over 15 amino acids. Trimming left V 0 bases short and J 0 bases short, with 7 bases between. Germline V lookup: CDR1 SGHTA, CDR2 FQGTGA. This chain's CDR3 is CASSLTLASTDTQYF. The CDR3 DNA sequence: TGTGCCAGCAGCTTAACGTTGGCTAGCACAGATACGCAGTATTTT.

DNA for the CDR3: TGTGCCAGCAGCGTAGAAGGACAGGGTTGGGATGAGCAGTTCTTC. It encodes CASSVEGQGWDEQFF. The V gene is TRBV9, the J gene TRBJ2-1; 8 nucleotides match TRBD1. Trimming at V came to 0 bases and at J to 8 bases, leaving 7 bases not matched to a gene. CDR3 length equals 15 residues. Per germline, CDR1 SGDLS and CDR2 YYNGEE.

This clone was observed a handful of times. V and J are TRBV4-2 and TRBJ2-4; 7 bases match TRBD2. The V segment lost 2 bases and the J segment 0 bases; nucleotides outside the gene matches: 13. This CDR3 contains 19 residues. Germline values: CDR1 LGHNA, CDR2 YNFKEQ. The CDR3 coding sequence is TGTGCCAGCAGCCAAAGGGACTCTAGCGGTTCTCTAGCCAAAAACATTCAGTACTTC. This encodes CASSQRDSSGSLAKNIQYF.

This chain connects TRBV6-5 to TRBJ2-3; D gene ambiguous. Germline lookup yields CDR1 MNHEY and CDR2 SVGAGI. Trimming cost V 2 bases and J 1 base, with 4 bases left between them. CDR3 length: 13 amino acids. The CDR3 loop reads CASSYPGTDTQYF. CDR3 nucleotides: TGTGCCAGCAGTTACCCGGGCACAGATACGCAGTATTTT.

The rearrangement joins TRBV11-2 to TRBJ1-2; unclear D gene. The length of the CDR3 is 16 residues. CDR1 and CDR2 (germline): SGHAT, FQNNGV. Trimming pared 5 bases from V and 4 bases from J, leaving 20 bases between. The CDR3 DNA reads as TGTGCCAGCAGCCCACGGTTTTTCCCCCCCACCTATGGCTACACCTTC. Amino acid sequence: CASSPRFFPPTYGYTF.

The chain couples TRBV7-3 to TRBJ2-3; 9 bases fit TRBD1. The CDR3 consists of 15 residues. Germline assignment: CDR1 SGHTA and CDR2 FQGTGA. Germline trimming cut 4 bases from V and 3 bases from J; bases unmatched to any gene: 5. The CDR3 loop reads CASSSRTGVTDTQYF. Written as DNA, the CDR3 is TGTGCCAGCAGCTCCAGGACAGGGGTGACAGATACGCAGTATTTT.

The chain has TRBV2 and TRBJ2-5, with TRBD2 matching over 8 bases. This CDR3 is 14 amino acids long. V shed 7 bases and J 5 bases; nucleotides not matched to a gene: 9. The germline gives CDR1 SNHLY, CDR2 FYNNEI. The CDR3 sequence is CASTPGGRWETQYF. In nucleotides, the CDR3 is TGTGCCAGCACCCCCGGCGGGAGGTGGGAGACCCAGTACTTC.

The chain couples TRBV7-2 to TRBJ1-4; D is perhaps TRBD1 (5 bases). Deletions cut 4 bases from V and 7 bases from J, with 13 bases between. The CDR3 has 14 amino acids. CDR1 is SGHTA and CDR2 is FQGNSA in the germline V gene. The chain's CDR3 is CASSSRVVGEKLFF. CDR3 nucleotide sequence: TGTGCCAGCAGCTCCAGGGTGGTTGGTGAAAAACTGTTTTTT.

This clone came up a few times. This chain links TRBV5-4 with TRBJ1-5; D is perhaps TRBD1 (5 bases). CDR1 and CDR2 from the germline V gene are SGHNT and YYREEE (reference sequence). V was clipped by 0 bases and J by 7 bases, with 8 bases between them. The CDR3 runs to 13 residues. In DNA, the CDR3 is TGTGCCAGCAGCTTGGGGGGCAGACAGCCCCAGCATTTT. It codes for CASSLGGRQPQHF. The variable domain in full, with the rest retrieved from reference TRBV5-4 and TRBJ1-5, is ETGVTQSPTHLIKTRGQQVTLRCSSQSGHNTVSWYQQALGQGPQFIFQYYREEENGRGNFPPRFSGLQFPNYSSELNVNALELDDSALYLCASSLGGRQPQHFGDGTRLSIL.

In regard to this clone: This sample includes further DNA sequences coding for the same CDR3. The CDR3 DNA reads TGTGCCAGCAGTTCGGGGAGGAACACTGAAGCTTTCTTT. It yields the protein CASSSGRNTEAFF. The chain has TRBV7-9 and TRBJ1-1, with D hard to call. Germline V lookup: CDR1 SEHNR, CDR2 FQNEAQ (reference sequence). V was pared by 6 bases and J by 1 base, with 9 bases between. The CDR3 spans 13 residues.

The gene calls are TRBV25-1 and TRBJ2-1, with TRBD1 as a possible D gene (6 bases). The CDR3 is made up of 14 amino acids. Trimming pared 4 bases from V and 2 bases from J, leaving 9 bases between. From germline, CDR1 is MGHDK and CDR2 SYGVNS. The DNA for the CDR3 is TGTGCCAGCAGTGTAGGGGGTACCTACAATGAGCAGTTCTTC. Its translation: CASSVGGTYNEQFF.

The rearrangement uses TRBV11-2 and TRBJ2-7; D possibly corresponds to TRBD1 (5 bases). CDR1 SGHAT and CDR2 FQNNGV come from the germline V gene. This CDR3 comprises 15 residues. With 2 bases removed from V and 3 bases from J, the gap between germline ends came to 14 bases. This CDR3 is CASSLQSRANYEQYF. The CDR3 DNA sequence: TGTGCCAGCAGCTTACAATCCAGGGCAAACTACGAGCAGTACTTC. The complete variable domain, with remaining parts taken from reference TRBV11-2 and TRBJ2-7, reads EAGVAQSPRYKIIEKRQSVAFWCNPISGHATLYWYQQILGQGPKLLIQFQNNGVVDDSQLPKDRFSAERLKGVDSTLKIQPAKLEDSAVYLCASSLQSRANYEQYFGPGTRLTVT.

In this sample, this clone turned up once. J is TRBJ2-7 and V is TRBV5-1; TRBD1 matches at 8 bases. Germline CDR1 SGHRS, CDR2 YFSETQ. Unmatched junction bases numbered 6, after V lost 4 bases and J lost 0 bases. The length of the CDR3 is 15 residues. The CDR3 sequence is CASSLRQGSSYEQYF. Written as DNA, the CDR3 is TGCGCCAGCAGCCTGCGACAGGGGAGCTCCTACGAGCAGTACTTC.

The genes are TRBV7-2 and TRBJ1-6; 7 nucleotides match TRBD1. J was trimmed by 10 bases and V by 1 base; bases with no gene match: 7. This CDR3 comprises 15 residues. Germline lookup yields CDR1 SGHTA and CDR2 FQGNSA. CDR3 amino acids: CASSLGGPGGSPLHF. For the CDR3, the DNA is TGTGCCAGCAGCTTAGGTGGGCCAGGGGGATCACCCCTCCACTTT.

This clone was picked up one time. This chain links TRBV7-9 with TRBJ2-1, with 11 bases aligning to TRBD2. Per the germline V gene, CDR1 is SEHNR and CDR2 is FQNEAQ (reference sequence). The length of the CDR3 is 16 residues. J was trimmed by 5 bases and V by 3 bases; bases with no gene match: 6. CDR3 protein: CASSFRPGLADNEQFF. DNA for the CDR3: TGTGCCAGCAGCTTTCGGCCGGGACTAGCGGACAATGAGCAGTTCTTC.

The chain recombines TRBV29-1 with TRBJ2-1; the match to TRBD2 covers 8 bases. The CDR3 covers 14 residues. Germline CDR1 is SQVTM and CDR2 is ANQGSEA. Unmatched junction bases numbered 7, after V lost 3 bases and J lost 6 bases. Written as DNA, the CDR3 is TGCAGCGTTGAGGGACTAGTTGGGGGCAATGAGCAGTTCTTC. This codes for CSVEGLVGGNEQFF.

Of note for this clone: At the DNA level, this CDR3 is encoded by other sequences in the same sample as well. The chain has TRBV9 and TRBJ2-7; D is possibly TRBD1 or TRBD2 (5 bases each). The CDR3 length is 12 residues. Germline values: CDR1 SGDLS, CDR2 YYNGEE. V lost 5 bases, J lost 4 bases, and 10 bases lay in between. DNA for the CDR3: TGTGCCAGCAGTTCCGGGGCTTACGAGCAGTACTTC. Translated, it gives CASSSGAYEQYF.

CDR3 sequence: CASSHGTSGRSFRETQYF. The CDR3 coding sequence is TGTGCCAGCAGCCACGGGACTAGCGGGAGGTCCTTCAGGGAGACCCAGTACTTC. The chain carries TRBV7-9 and TRBJ2-5; 15 positions match TRBD2. CDR3 length: 18 residues. J was trimmed by 5 bases and V by 5 bases; bases with no gene match: 12. In germline, CDR1 is SEHNR, CDR2 FQNEAQ (reference sequence).

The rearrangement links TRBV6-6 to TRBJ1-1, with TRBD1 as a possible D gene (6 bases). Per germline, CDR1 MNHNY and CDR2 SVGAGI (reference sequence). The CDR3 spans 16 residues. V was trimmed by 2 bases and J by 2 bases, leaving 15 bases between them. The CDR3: CASSYRSTGINTEAFF. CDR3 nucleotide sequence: TGTGCCAGCAGTTACCGTTCAACAGGGATAAACACTGAAGCTTTCTTT.

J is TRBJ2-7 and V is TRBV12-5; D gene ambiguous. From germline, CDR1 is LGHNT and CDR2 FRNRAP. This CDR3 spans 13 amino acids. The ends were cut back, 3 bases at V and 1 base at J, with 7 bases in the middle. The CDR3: CASGFDGSYEQYF. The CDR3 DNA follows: TGTGCTAGTGGTTTTGACGGTTCCTACGAGCAGTACTTC.

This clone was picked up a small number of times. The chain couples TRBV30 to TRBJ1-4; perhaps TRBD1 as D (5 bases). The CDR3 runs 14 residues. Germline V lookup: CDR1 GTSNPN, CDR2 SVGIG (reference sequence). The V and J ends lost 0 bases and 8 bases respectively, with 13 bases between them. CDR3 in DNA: TGTGCCTGGAGTGTAGTGGGGACGGAAGAAAAACTGTTTTTT. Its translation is CAWSVVGTEEKLFF.